These 13 T cell receptor beta chains share one sample of origin, sequenced in a study of blood T cell repertoires in COVID-19. Profiling relied on immunoSEQ multiplex PCR, and the TCRdb table lists in-frame clones only, not all of them. The sample has some 100,000 clones; 85% to 95% are singletons. Sequencing was carried out using peripheral blood. The receptors originated from a woman between 55 and 75 years old with active COVID-19.

The chain recombines TRBV24-1 with TRBJ1-2, with 11 nucleotides matching TRBD1. The CDR3 spans 15 residues. Trimming took 4 bases from V and 2 from J; bases not matched to a gene: 2. The germline V gene has CDR1 KGHDR and CDR2 SFDVKD. The CDR3 sequence: CATSDRTGGNYGYTF. The CDR3 DNA follows: TGTGCCACCAGTGACCGGACAGGGGGCAACTATGGCTACACCTTC.

The chain employs TRBV6-5 and TRBJ1-2; D gene ambiguous. The CDR3 is made up of 12 amino acids. The ends were cut back, 9 bases at V and 4 bases at J, with 12 bases in the middle. Germline-derived CDR1 and CDR2 are MNHEY and SVGAGI. In nucleotides, the CDR3 is TGTGCCAGTAGATTGACGGGCTATGGCTACACCTTC. Its protein product is CASRLTGYGYTF.

The gene calls are TRBV4-3 and TRBJ2-2; maybe TRBD1 (5 bases). The CDR3 sequence is 15 residues long. Germline CDR1 LGHNA, CDR2 YSLEER. The V and J ends lost 4 bases and 1 base respectively, with 10 bases between them. The chain's CDR3 is CASSRGHLNTGELFF. Here the CDR3 DNA reads TGCGCCAGCAGCCGCGGACATTTGAACACCGGGGAGCTGTTTTTT.

CDR3 sequence: CASSPTDSIGRAYGYTF. DNA for the CDR3: TGTGCCAGCAGTCCAACTGACAGTATCGGACGGGCCTATGGCTACACCTTC. This chain connects TRBV28 to TRBJ1-2; D possibly corresponds to TRBD1 (5 bases). The germline V gene encodes CDR1 MDHEN and CDR2 SYDVKM. The germline V and J ends were trimmed by 5 bases and 4 bases, with 23 bases remaining between them. CDR3 length: 17 residues.

This clone was counted between two and nine times. The V gene is TRBV9, the J gene TRBJ1-2; the D is unclear. CDR3 length: 15 residues. Per germline, CDR1 SGDLS and CDR2 YYNGEE. Trimming took 0 bases from V and 0 from J, leaving 9 bases between them. DNA for the CDR3: TGTGCCAGCAGCGTAGACGCCGGAGCTAACTATGGCTACACCTTC. Protein: CASSVDAGANYGYTF.

The chain links TRBV24-1 to TRBJ2-7, with 14 nucleotides matching TRBD2. The germline CDR1 and CDR2 sequences are KGHDR and SFDVKD. The CDR3 is 16 amino acids. V lost 4 bases to trimming and J lost 4 bases; unmatched junction nucleotides: 5. DNA for the CDR3: TGTGCCACCAGTGACCCCGGGACTAGCGGGGGTTACGAGCAGTACTTC. Protein sequence: CATSDPGTSGGYEQYF.

The rearrangement links TRBV30 to TRBJ1-1; possible D gene TRBD1, 5 bases. Germline lookup yields CDR1 GTSNPN and CDR2 SVGIG (reference sequence). V shed 7 bases and J shed 3 bases, with 12 bases lying between them. This CDR3 is 12 amino acids long. The DNA for the CDR3 is TGTGCCTCACCGCGGGGCGACACTGAAGCTTTCTTT. This sequence encodes CASPRGDTEAFF.

This clone was seen once. The rearrangement links TRBV6-6 to TRBJ1-2; D gene uncertain. V was clipped by 5 bases and J by 8 bases, with 15 bases between them. In germline, CDR1 is MNHNY, CDR2 SVGAGI (reference sequence). The CDR3 sequence is 13 residues long. The DNA for the CDR3 is TGTGCCAGCAGTAAGACAACTTCAGGAGGCTACACCTTC. Encoded protein: CASSKTTSGGYTF.

The chain carries TRBV7-2 and TRBJ1-3; D unresolved. V was cut by 4 bases and J by 0 bases, with 7 bases left in between. This CDR3 comprises 14 residues. From germline, CDR1 is SGHTA and CDR2 FQGNSA. The CDR3 nucleotides are TGTGCCAGCAGCTCTTACAGCTCTGGAAACACCATATATTTT. Translation gives CASSSYSSGNTIYF.

As regards this clone: Other DNA sequences in this specimen translate into the identical CDR3. The V call is TRBV28, the J call TRBJ1-5; 8 nucleotides agree with TRBD1. The V gene's germline CDR1 is MDHEN and CDR2 SYDVKM. The CDR3 spans 15 residues. Trimming took 3 bases from V and 0 from J; bases not matched to a gene: 1. CDR3 DNA sequence: TGTGCCAGCAGTTTCACAGGGGGTAGCAATCAGCCCCAGCATTTT. Translation: CASSFTGGSNQPQHF. The variable domain in full, with the rest retrieved from reference TRBV28 and TRBJ1-5, is DVKVTQSSRYLVKRTGEKVFLECVQDMDHENMFWYRQDPGLGLRLIYFSYDVKMKEKGDIPEGYSVSREKKERFSLILESASTNQTSMYLCASSFTGGSNQPQHFGDGTRLSIL.

The chain has TRBV4-3 and TRBJ2-3, with 7 bases fitting TRBD1. Germline V gene lookup returns CDR1 LGHNA and CDR2 YSLEER. J gave up 2 bases and V 5 bases, and 10 bases lay outside the gene matches. The CDR3 contains 16 residues. DNA for the CDR3: TGCGCCAGCAGCGTACACACCGGGACAGTCACAGATACGCAGTATTTT. This sequence encodes CASSVHTGTVTDTQYF.

The chain carries TRBV24-1 and TRBJ1-1; D might be TRBD1 (6 bases). The CDR3 consists of 12 residues. Germline CDR1 and CDR2: KGHDR and SFDVKD. The CDR3 nucleotides read TGTGCGAGCAGGGGTGGGAACACTGAAGCTTTCTTT. Its protein product is CASRGGNTEAFF.

The gene calls are TRBV9 and TRBJ2-3, with TRBD2 matching over 8 bases. CDR3 size: 14 residues. The V segment lost 5 bases and the J segment 6 bases; nucleotides outside the gene matches: 8. CDR1 is SGDLS and CDR2 is YYNGEE in the germline V gene. The CDR3 DNA is TGTGCCAGCAGTGAGAGGACTAGCAGGGATACGCAGTATTTT. This translates into CASSERTSRDTQYF.